The rows below give T cell receptor beta chains drawn from one sample of a study of long-term antiretroviral therapy in people with HIV. Here immunoSEQ multiplex PCR was the method, and the copy in TCRdb shows in-frame clones only, minus some. The sample comprises more than 20,000 clones, about 91% of which are singletons, and around 7.8% rests with the top ten. The specimen comprised unsorted PBMCs, sampled 4.4 years after starting antiretroviral therapy. Receptors originate from a woman between 50 and 59 years old with HIV. Each CDR3 is given with its conserved first and last residue. The D gene is left open where the match is weak. The size field is filled for only some rows; it gives once, few, many or a size class.

j_call | v_call | clone_size | d_call | cdr3_aa | cdr3_nt
TRBJ1-6 | TRBV7-9 | - | - | CASSLDGSPLHF | TGTGCCAGCAGCTTAGACGGGTCACCCCTCCACTTT
TRBJ1-1 | TRBV30 | - | - | CAWTQGNTEAFF | TGTGCCTGGACCCAGGGAAACACTGAAGCTTTCTTT
TRBJ2-3 | TRBV6-5 | - | - | CASSPGSTPWDTQYF | TGTGCCAGCAGCCCTGGCTCTACCCCGTGGGATACGCAGTATTTT
TRBJ1-5 | TRBV6-5 | - | - | CASREITGSNQPQHF | TGTGCCAGCAGGGAAATTACAGGGAGCAATCAGCCCCAGCATTTT
TRBJ2-3 | TRBV27 | - | TRBD2 | CASRSLAGLVQDTQYF | TGTGCCAGCAGGAGCCTAGCGGGGTTAGTTCAAGATACGCAGTATTTT
TRBJ2-6 | TRBV5-4 | - | - | CASSLVASGANVLTF | TGTGCCAGCAGCTTGGTGGCCTCTGGGGCCAACGTCCTGACTTTC
TRBJ1-1 | TRBV6-5 | - | - | CASTGQPNTEAFF | TGTGCCAGCACCGGACAGCCGAACACTGAAGCTTTCTTT
TRBJ1-1 | TRBV18 | - | - | CASSPAQTNTEAFF | TGTGCCAGCTCACCGGCACAAACAAACACTGAAGCTTTCTTT
TRBJ2-7 | TRBV19 | - | TRBD1 | CASSPEGQGSGLRVEQYF | TGTGCCAGTAGTCCGGAAGGACAGGGAAGTGGGCTGAGAGTAGAGCAGTACTTC
TRBJ2-1 | TRBV10-3 | - | TRBD2 | CASRAGGPYNEQFF | TGTGCCAGCCGAGCGGGGGGGCCCTACAATGAGCAGTTCTTC
TRBJ2-2 | TRBV5-1 | - | TRBD1 | CASSLRQGRSGELFF | TGCGCCAGCAGCTTGAGACAGGGAAGATCCGGGGAGCTGTTTTTT
TRBJ2-1 | TRBV5-4 | - | TRBD2 | CASSSPLSGGYNEQFF | TGTGCCAGCAGCTCACCACTAAGCGGGGGGTACAATGAGCAGTTCTTC
TRBJ1-1 | TRBV10-2 | - | - | CASSIRGFNTEAFF | TGCGCCAGCAGTATTAGGGGATTTAACACTGAAGCTTTCTTT
TRBJ1-2 | TRBV19 | once | - | CASSIDSNYGYTF | TGTGCCAGTAGTATAGACTCTAACTATGGCTACACCTTC
TRBJ1-1 | TRBV6-5 | - | TRBD1 | CASSPQGVPNTEAFF | TGTGCCAGCAGCCCCCAGGGGGTCCCTAACACTGAAGCTTTCTTT
TRBJ1-1 | TRBV6-5 | - | - | CASRGGVDTEAFF | TGTGCCAGCAGGGGCGGGGTTGACACTGAAGCTTTCTTT
TRBJ1-3 | TRBV19 | once | - | CASRLVSGNTIYF | TGTGCCAGTAGACTCGTCTCTGGAAACACCATATATTTT
TRBJ2-1 | TRBV30 | once | - | CAWSAQSGRNNEQFF | TGTGCCTGGAGTGCCCAGTCAGGCCGGAACAATGAGCAGTTCTTC